This T cell receptor beta chain was captured in a study of shared T cell receptors in the human thymus. Generated by immunoSEQ multiplex PCR, the TCRdb table keeps only in-frame clones and is missing some. The sample has 640,000 or so clones; approximately 87% are singletons. The CDR3 extends over 15 amino acids. Germline V CDR1 and CDR2: SQVTM, ANQGSEA. The V and J ends lost 6 bases and 2 bases, in that order; junction bases with no gene match: 9. This clone was counted once. In addition, the sample was reused for a study of human thymus T cells. That investigation notes: From resections taken during corrective heart surgery, the thymus tissue was obtained.

The receptor comes from a boy younger than two with a congenital heart defect. The sequenced material came from thymocytes. This sequence joins TRBV29-1 and TRBJ2-1; 8 bases align to TRBD2. As DNA, the CDR3 is TGCAGCGTAAAGGGACCGGGACTAGCCTACAATGAGCAGTTCTTC. Residues: CSVKGPGLAYNEQFF.